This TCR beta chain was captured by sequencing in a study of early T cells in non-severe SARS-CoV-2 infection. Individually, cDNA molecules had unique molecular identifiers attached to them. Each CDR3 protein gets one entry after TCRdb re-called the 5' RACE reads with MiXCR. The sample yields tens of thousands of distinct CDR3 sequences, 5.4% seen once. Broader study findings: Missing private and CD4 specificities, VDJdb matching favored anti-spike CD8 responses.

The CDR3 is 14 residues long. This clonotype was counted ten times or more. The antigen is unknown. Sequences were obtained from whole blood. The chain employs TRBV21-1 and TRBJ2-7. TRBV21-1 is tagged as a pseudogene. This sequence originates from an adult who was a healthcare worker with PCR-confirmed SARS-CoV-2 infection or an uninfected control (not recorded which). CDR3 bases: TGTGCCAGCAGCGGAACTACGATAACCTACGAGCAGTACTTC. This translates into CASSGTTITYEQYF.